This T cell receptor (beta chain) derives from a study of graft-versus-host responses after intestinal transplantation. Overall study: Multivisceral, liver-intestinal, or isolated intestinal transplants were given to recipients. Each recipient received anti-thymocyte globulin induction, then tacrolimus and steroids for two to three years.

The repertoire was sequenced with immunoSEQ multiplex PCR; TCRdb's copy has only in-frame clones and lacks some. Among roughly 110,000 clones listed, about 87% were seen once. Whole-study findings and limits: Investigators detected GvH clones in recipient marrow, with some emerging earlier in ileum or blood.

About this clone itself: The antigen is not known.

V was pared by 5 bases and J by 6 bases, with 9 bases of the junction left unmatched. The germline CDR1 and CDR2 sequences are SGHRS and YFSETQ. CDR3 length: 16 residues. The sequencing used unstimulated CD4+ T cells sorted from spleen or lymph node cells, collected before transplant. The J gene is TRBJ2-2, the V gene TRBV5-1; TRBD1 matches 11 bases. The origin of this receptor is a human donor who was the organ donor for an intestinal transplant. The CDR3 spells CASSWTGGEGPGELFF. CDR3 DNA sequence: TGCGCCAGCAGTTGGACAGGGGGCGAGGGGCCCGGGGAGCTGTTTTTT.